The next 17 T cell receptor beta chains were all read from a single sample in a study of identical twins. TCRdb redid the calling of the 5' RACE reads with MiXCR, one entry per CDR3 protein. The sample consists of 640,000 or so distinct CDR3 sequences, less than 7% of them appearing once. Sequenced sample: naive T cells sorted from blood. These receptors all come from a man aged 18 to 29 in good health.

The CDR3 protein is CASSLTGPTFGTQYF. The DNA of the CDR3 is TGCGCCAGCAGCCTTACAGGGCCTACCTTTGGGACCCAGTACTTC. The V call is TRBV5-1, the J call TRBJ2-5; tentative D call: TRBD1 (6 bases). The V end lost 4 bases, the J end lost 7 bases, and 20 bases lay between the germline ends. The V gene's germline CDR1 is SGHRS and CDR2 YFSETQ. This CDR3 comprises 15 residues.

This rearrangement joins TRBV20-1 to TRBJ2-1; D not resolved. The CDR3 consists of 13 residues. Deletions cut 1 base from V and 4 bases from J, with 8 bases between. Germline CDR1 reads DFQATT; CDR2 reads SNEGSKA (reference sequence). The CDR3 is CSARVRVYNEQFF. The CDR3 DNA is TGCAGTGCTAGAGTGCGAGTTTACAATGAGCAGTTCTTC.

The chain joins TRBV30 to TRBJ2-2; unclear D gene. V was shortened by 4 bases and J by 2 bases, with 14 bases between the two germline ends. Germline-derived CDR1 and CDR2 are GTSNPN and SVGIG (reference sequence). The CDR3 runs 15 residues. CDR3 sequence: CAWKKKDANTGELFF. Here the CDR3 DNA reads TGTGCCTGGAAAAAAAAGGACGCTAACACCGGGGAGCTGTTTTTT.

V and J are TRBV11-3 and TRBJ2-2, with a possible D match to TRBD2 (6 bases). V lost 6 bases and J 5 bases, leaving 19 bases between the germline ends. The CDR3 sequence is 16 residues long. Germline lookup yields CDR1 SGHNT and CDR2 YENEEA. As DNA, the CDR3 is TGTGCCAGCAGATCCGGCGGGGATCCGGGGACCGGGGAGCTGTTTTTT. Its translation: CASRSGGDPGTGELFF.

This chain connects TRBV3-1 to TRBJ2-3, with 8 nucleotides matching TRBD2. This CDR3 contains 15 residues. V lost 5 bases and J lost 2; bases outside the gene matches: 6. The germline gives CDR1 LGHDT, CDR2 YNNKEL (reference sequence). CDR3 bases: TGTGCCAGCAGCACAACTAGCGGATTCACAGATACGCAGTATTTT. Its translation is CASSTTSGFTDTQYF.

This clonotype was counted only a few times. The rearrangement uses TRBV25-1 and TRBJ2-2, with D perhaps TRBD1 or TRBD2 (5 bases each). The CDR3 consists of 17 residues. V was pared by 4 bases and J by 1 base, with 16 bases between. Germline CDR1 and CDR2: MGHDK and SYGVNS. The CDR3 here is CASSGTWGLGNTGELFF. CDR3 coding DNA: TGTGCCAGCAGTGGAACATGGGGGTTGGGGAACACCGGGGAGCTGTTTTTT.

This clonotype was counted between two and nine times. This chain uses TRBV29-1 with TRBJ2-2; TRBD2 aligns across 7 bases. Germline trimming cut 4 bases from V and 1 base from J; bases unmatched to any gene: 3. The CDR3 contains 14 residues. The germline V gene has CDR1 SQVTM and CDR2 ANQGSEA. CDR3: CSVVKRGNTGELFF. CDR3 nucleotides: TGCAGCGTTGTGAAGCGGGGGAACACCGGGGAGCTGTTTTTT.

This clonotype was counted a few times. The chain uses TRBV12-3 or TRBV12-4 and TRBJ1-6; D is ambiguous. The CDR3 has 15 amino acids. V lost 7 bases and J lost 0, with 10 bases in between. CDR3 sequence (DNA): TGTGCCAGCACCCCGGGGAGCTCCTATAATTCACCCCTCCACTTT. This gives the protein CASTPGSSYNSPLHF.

This clonotype showed up many times. The rearrangement uses TRBV4-3 and TRBJ1-1, with D hard to call. Trimming shortened V by 4 bases and J by 2 bases, and 11 bases separated the two germline ends. This CDR3 comprises 14 residues. The germline gives CDR1 LGHNA, CDR2 YSLEER. CDR3 DNA sequence: TGCGCCAGCAGCCCTGTTGTGGCCAACACTGAAGCTTTCTTT. It translates to CASSPVVANTEAFF.

This clonotype was observed many times. CDR3 sequence: CATSRDKASGTYEQYF. The DNA for the CDR3 is TGTGCCACCAGCAGAGATAAGGCTAGCGGGACCTACGAGCAGTACTTC. The V gene is TRBV15, the J gene TRBJ2-7, with 9 bases that match TRBD2. The trim removed 0 bases at V and 2 bases at J, leaving 5 bases unmatched. In germline, CDR1 is LNHNV, CDR2 YYDKDF (reference sequence). The CDR3 sequence is 16 residues long.

Ten or more counts support this clonotype. The genes are TRBV20-1 and TRBJ2-1; 10 bases agree with TRBD2. After removal of 5 bases from V and 2 bases from J, the junction contained 6 bases not matched to a gene. This CDR3 is 15 amino acids long. Per germline, CDR1 DFQATT and CDR2 SNEGSKA (reference sequence). The CDR3 DNA reads as TGCAGTGCTGAGAGCGGGAGGGGCACCTACAATGAGCAGTTCTTC. Translating it yields CSAESGRGTYNEQFF.

This clonotype was counted at least ten times. The gene calls are TRBV12-3 or TRBV12-4 and TRBJ2-4; D is uncertain. The CDR3 is made up of 11 amino acids. The ends were cut back, 6 bases at V and 3 bases at J, with 3 bases in the middle. CDR3 sequence: CASRHKNIQYF. The CDR3 nucleotides read TGTGCCAGCAGGCACAAAAACATTCAGTACTTC.

This clonotype was observed at least ten times. The rearrangement links TRBV24-1 to TRBJ2-2; a possible D gene is TRBD2 (6 bases). Trimming pared 7 bases from V and 7 bases from J, leaving 15 bases between. Germline V gives CDR1 KGHDR, CDR2 SFDVKD. The CDR3 extends over 14 amino acids. In DNA form, the CDR3 reads TGTGCCACCAGGCCGGGGGATCAGGACGGGGAGCTGTTTTTT. This translates into CATRPGDQDGELFF.

The chain is built from TRBV7-9 and TRBJ2-5; D might be TRBD1 (6 bases). The CDR3 sequence is 17 residues long. Germline CDR1 is SEHNR and CDR2 is FQNEAQ (reference sequence). The germline V and J ends were trimmed by 5 bases and 5 bases, with 24 bases remaining between them. CDR3 in DNA: TGTGCCAGCAGCCCCAGGAGCCCAGAGACAGGTCGGGAGACCCAGTACTTC. Amino acids: CASSPRSPETGRETQYF.

This clonotype showed up many times. The J gene is TRBJ2-1, the V gene TRBV29-1; 7 positions agree with TRBD1. Germline lookup yields CDR1 SQVTM and CDR2 ANQGSEA. The CDR3 consists of 14 residues. Trimming at V came to 6 bases and at J to 1 base, leaving 6 bases not matched to a gene. The CDR3 is CSVPTGRSYNEQFF. CDR3 DNA sequence: TGCAGCGTACCGACAGGGAGATCCTACAATGAGCAGTTCTTC.

The sample holds many counts of this clonotype. This chain connects TRBV4-3 to TRBJ1-1, with TRBD1 as a possible D gene (5 bases). Germline CDR1 is LGHNA and CDR2 is YSLEER. The CDR3 is made up of 14 amino acids. The V end was cut by 1 base, the J end by 4 bases, with 10 bases between. CDR3 coding DNA: TGCGCCAGCAGCCAAGCGGGGACGAGCACTGAAGCTTTCTTT. Residues: CASSQAGTSTEAFF.

The chain employs TRBV7-9 and TRBJ2-2, with a possible D match to TRBD2 (7 bases). Deletions cut 7 bases from V and 5 bases from J, with 17 bases between. This CDR3 region has 15 residues. Germline CDR1 and CDR2: SEHNR and FQNEAQ (reference sequence). CDR3 sequence: CASTPGGRRTGELFF. In nucleotides, the CDR3 is TGTGCCAGCACCCCCGGGGGGCGTAGGACCGGGGAGCTGTTTTTT.